Included here is one T cell receptor beta chain sequence, with context. V shed 1 base and J shed 2 bases, with 10 bases lying between them. The CDR3 runs 15 residues. The germline V gene encodes CDR1 SGHDT and CDR2 YYEEEE. These data are taken from a study of beta chain features in type 1 diabetes. Sequenced material consisted of expressed TCRB transcripts (all of the isolated RNA was reverse transcribed). The repertoire was sequenced with immunoSEQ multiplex PCR; TCRdb's copy has only in-frame clones and lacks some. Of about 15,000 clones in the sample, roughly 44% were seen once. The genes are TRBV5-6 and TRBJ1-5, with D perhaps matching TRBD1 (6 bases). The sequenced material came from stem cell memory CD4+ T cells from blood. This sequence originates from a woman in her thirties or forties in good health. The CDR3 protein is CASSLTGSGNQPQHF. The CDR3 bases are TGTGCCAGCAGCTTGACAGGGTCGGGCAATCAGCCCCAGCATTTT.